This TCR beta chain was captured in a study of CD8 T cells in Susac syndrome. Looking at the study overall: Sequencing included Susac syndrome patients, about 6 of them with active disease and 8 or 9 in remission.

TCR beta was sequenced from blood CD8+ and CD4+ T cells. Germline CDR1 MNHEY, CDR2 SVGAGI. Trimming removed 0 bases from V and 8 bases from J, with 11 bases in between. The CDR3 sequence is 14 residues long. With random hexamers, reverse transcription was performed on about 0.5 to 1 ug of RNA. Amplification of the TCR beta CDR3 was carried out by immunoSEQ multiplex PCR, which spanned a total of 54 Vbeta and 13 Jbeta segments. One entry per CDR3 protein, called by TCRdb with MiXCR from the immunoSEQ multiplex PCR reads. The sample has 200,000 to 250,000 distinct CDR3 sequences; approximately 94% are singletons.

Sequenced: CD4+ T cells from PBMCs. The chain employs TRBV6-5 and TRBJ1-3; no clear D. The TCR originated in a human donor with Susac syndrome. Here the CDR3 DNA reads TGTGCCAGCAGTTACTCGAACCAAGCAGACACCATATATTTT. Encoded protein: CASSYSNQADTIYF.